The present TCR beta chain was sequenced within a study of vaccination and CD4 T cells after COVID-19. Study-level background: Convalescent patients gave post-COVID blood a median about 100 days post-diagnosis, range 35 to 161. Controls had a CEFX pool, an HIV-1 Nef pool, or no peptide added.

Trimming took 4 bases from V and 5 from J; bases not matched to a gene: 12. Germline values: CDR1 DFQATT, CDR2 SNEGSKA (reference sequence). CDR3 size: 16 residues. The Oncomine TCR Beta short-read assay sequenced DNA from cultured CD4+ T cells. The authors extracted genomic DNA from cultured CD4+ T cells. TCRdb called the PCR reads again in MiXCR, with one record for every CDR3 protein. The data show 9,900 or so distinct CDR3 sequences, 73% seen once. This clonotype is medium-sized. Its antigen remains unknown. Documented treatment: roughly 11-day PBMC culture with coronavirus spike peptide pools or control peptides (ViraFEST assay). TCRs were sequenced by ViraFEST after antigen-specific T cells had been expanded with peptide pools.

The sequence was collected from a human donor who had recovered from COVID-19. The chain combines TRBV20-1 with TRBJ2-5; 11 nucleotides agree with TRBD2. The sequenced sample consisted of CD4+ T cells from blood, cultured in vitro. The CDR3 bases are TGCAGTGCTACCCTATTACTAGCGGGAGTGGCTGAGACCCAGTACTTC. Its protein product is CSATLLLAGVAETQYF.